Following are 9 T cell receptor beta chains from one sample sequenced in a study of graft-versus-host responses after intestinal transplantation. Once graft tissue had been processed, intraepithelial and lamina propria lymphocytes were released. Method: immunoSEQ multiplex PCR; TCRdb's copy keeps in-frame clones and lacks some. The table shows 20,000 to 25,000 clones, with around 78% occurring only once. Sequenced material: ileum tissue, taken 12 days after intestinal transplant. The receptors shown here come from a human patient who received an intestinal transplant, so some T cells may come from the graft donor.

The rearrangement joins TRBV6-1 to TRBJ2-7; TRBD2 agrees at 10 bases. The germline V gene has CDR1 MNHNS and CDR2 SASEGT. The ends lost 6 bases at V and 2 bases at J; junction bases unmatched: 7. This CDR3 is 15 amino acids long. The CDR3 sequence: CASRPTSGAPYEQYF. The DNA for the CDR3 is TGTGCCAGCAGACCCACTAGCGGGGCGCCCTACGAGCAGTACTTC.

Comments on this clone: With a much larger clone just one base away, this may be a read error. This specimen includes other DNA sequences encoding the same CDR3. The rearrangement uses TRBV4-1 and TRBJ2-7; 13 nucleotides line up with TRBD2. The CDR3 is 15 amino acids. Germline values: CDR1 MGHRA, CDR2 YSYEKL. V trimming: 4 bases; J trimming: 3 bases; junction bases outside the gene matches: 3. The CDR3 sequence: CASSPGLAGDYEQYF. The CDR3 region has the DNA TGCGCCAGCAGCCCAGGACTAGCGGGGGACTACGAGCAGTACTTC.

The CDR3 spells CASRGQPNEQFF. In DNA, the CDR3 is TGTGCCAGCAGGGGACAGCCCAATGAGCAGTTCTTC. The rearrangement uses TRBV2 and TRBJ2-1, with 7 bases identical to TRBD1. CDR1 and CDR2 from the germline V gene are SNHLY and FYNNEI. V was pared by 6 bases and J by 6 bases, with 2 bases of the junction left unmatched. The CDR3 length is 12 residues. Full variable domain (outside the CDR3, taken from reference TRBV2 and TRBJ2-1): EPEVTQTPSHQVTQMGQEVILRCVPISNHLYFYWYRQILGQKVEFLVSFYNNEISEKSEIFDDQFSVERPDGSNFTLKIRSTKLEDSAMYFCASRGQPNEQFFGPGTRLTVL.

The J gene is TRBJ2-1, the V gene TRBV9, with 14 bases fitting TRBD2. V lost 0 bases and J lost 6; bases outside the gene matches: 14. The CDR3 totals 20 residues. Germline V gene sequence: CDR1 SGDLS, CDR2 YYNGEE. The CDR3 bases are TGTGCCAGCAGCGTAGCTGGGGGACTAGCGGGGGCGCCAGAGTCCAATGAGCAGTTCTTC. It is translated as CASSVAGGLAGAPESNEQFF.

The rearrangement joins TRBV28 to TRBJ2-4; a possible D gene is TRBD2 (6 bases). Germline V lookup: CDR1 MDHEN, CDR2 SYDVKM. V gave up 3 bases and J gave up 9 bases, with 15 bases separating them. This CDR3 is 14 amino acids long. In DNA form, the CDR3 reads TGTGCCAGCAGTTTTGGGCGGGACTCGGCCATTCAGTACTTC. It is translated as CASSFGRDSAIQYF.

CDR3 DNA: TGCGCCAGCAGCTGGACAGGGAGCGGGGAGCAGTTCTTC. It specifies CASSWTGSGEQFF. The chain is built from TRBV5-1 and TRBJ2-1, with 8 nucleotides matching TRBD1. The CDR3 runs 13 residues. The germline V gene has CDR1 SGHRS and CDR2 YFSETQ. V shed 3 bases and J 10 bases; nucleotides not matched to a gene: 6. Supplemented by reference TRBV5-1 and TRBJ2-1, the full variable domain reads KAGVTQTPRYLIKTRGQQVTLSCSPISGHRSVSWYQQTPGQGLQFLFEYFSETQRNKGNFPGRFSGRQFSNSRSEMNVSTLELGDSALYLCASSWTGSGEQFFGPGTRLTVL.

The J gene is TRBJ1-3, the V gene TRBV7-9, with no clear D. Looked up from germline, CDR1 is SEHNR and CDR2 is FQNEAQ (reference sequence). Trimming cost V 5 bases and J 10 bases, with 15 bases left between them. This CDR3 is built from 13 residues. CDR3: CASSLPWEVTIYF. The CDR3, as DNA: TGTGCCAGCAGCCTCCCTTGGGAGGTAACCATATATTTT.

The chain couples TRBV6-6 to TRBJ1-4, with D possibly TRBD1 on 5 matching bases. CDR1 is MNHNY, CDR2 SVGAGI, per germline (reference sequence). The CDR3 has 14 residues. The V end was cut by 6 bases, the J end by 3 bases, with 11 bases between. CDR3 sequence: CASRLGTPNEKLFF. CDR3 DNA: TGTGCCAGCAGGCTCGGGACTCCTAATGAAAAACTGTTTTTT.

The V gene is TRBV6-1, the J gene TRBJ2-7; 8 nucleotides match TRBD1. The length of the CDR3 is 15 residues. With V trimmed by 6 bases and J by 0 bases, 7 bases remained unmatched. Per the germline V gene, CDR1 is MNHNS and CDR2 is SASEGT. The CDR3 here is CASSHDRGRSYEQYF. The CDR3 region has the DNA TGTGCCAGCAGCCACGACAGGGGCCGCTCCTACGAGCAGTACTTC.